The text below deals with one TCR beta chain. In the authors' workflow: Estimation of nucleated cell counts relied on the amplification of reference gene primers. The table came from immunoSEQ multiplex PCR; TCRdb's copy has only in-frame clones and leaves some out. V and J calls and clone size come straight from that table; D and trimming were deduced from the DNA. This table has about 170,000 clones, more than 75% appearing once. The data are from a study of blood T cell repertoires in COVID-19. Background on the study: Collection of acute and convalescent COVID-19 samples took place in the United States, Italy and Spain.

Between the trimmed V and J ends, which lost 1 base and 8 bases, there was a span of 14 bases. Germline CDR1 and CDR2: SGHAT and FQNNGV. CDR3 length: 15 amino acids. The V and J genes are TRBV11-2 and TRBJ1-4, with D perhaps TRBD1 (6 bases). The material sequenced was peripheral blood. The TCR originated in a man aged 45-65 years who had recovered from COVID-19. The CDR3 DNA reads TGTGCCAGCAGCTTAGCCCCGGGAACAGGGGAAAAACTGTTTTTT. Its translation: CASSLAPGTGEKLFF.